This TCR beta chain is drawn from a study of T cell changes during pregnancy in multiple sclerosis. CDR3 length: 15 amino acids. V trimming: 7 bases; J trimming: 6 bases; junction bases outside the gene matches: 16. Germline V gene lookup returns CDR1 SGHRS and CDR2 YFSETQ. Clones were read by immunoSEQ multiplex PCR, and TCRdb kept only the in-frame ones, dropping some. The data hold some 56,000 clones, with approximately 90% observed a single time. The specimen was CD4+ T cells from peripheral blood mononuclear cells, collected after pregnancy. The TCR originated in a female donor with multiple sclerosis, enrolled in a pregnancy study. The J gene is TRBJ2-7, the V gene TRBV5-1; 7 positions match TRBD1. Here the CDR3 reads CASANDRAPPFEQYF. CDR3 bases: TGCGCCAGCGCTAACGACAGGGCCCCTCCTTTCGAGCAGTACTTC. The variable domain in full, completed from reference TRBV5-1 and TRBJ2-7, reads KAGVTQTPRYLIKTRGQQVTLSCSPISGHRSVSWYQQTPGQGLQFLFEYFSETQRNKGNFPGRFSGRQFSNSRSEMNVSTLELGDSALYLCASANDRAPPFEQYFGPGTRLTVT.